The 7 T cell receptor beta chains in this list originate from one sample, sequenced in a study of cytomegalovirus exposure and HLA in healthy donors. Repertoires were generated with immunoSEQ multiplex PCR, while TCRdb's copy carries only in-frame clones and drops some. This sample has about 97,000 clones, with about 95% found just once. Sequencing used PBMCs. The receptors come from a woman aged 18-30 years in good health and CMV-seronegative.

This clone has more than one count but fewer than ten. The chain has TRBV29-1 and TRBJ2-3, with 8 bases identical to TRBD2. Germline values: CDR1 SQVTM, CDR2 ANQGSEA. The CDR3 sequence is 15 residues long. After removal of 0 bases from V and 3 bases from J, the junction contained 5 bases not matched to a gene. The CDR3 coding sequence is TGCAGCGTTGAAGACCCCGGGACTAGAACAGATACGCAGTATTTT. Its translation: CSVEDPGTRTDTQYF.

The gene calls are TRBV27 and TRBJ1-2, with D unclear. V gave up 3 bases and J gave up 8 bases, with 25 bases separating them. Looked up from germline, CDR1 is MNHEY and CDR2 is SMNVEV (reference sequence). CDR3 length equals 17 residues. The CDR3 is CASSLFGDLAGPEGYTF. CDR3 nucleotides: TGTGCCAGCAGTTTGTTCGGTGACTTGGCCGGCCCGGAAGGCTACACCTTC.

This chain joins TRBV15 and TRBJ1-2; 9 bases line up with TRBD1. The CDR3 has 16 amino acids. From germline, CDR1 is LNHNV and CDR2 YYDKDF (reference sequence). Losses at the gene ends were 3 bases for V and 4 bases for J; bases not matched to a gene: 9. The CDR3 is CATSSRDRETGYGYTF. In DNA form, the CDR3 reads TGTGCCACCAGCAGCAGGGACAGGGAGACAGGCTATGGCTACACCTTC.

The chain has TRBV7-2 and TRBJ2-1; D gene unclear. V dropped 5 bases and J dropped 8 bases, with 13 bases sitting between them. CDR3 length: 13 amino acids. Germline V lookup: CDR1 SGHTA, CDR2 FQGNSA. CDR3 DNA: TGTGCCAGCAGCCTTAGTCCAGACTATGAGCAGTTCTTC. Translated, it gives CASSLSPDYEQFF.

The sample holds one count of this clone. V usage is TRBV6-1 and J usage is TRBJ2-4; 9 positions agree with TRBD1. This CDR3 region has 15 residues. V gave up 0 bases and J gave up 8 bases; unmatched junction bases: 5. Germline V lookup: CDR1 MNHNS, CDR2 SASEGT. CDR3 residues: CASSEAFGQGYIQYF. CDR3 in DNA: TGTGCCAGCAGTGAAGCATTTGGACAGGGGTACATTCAGTACTTC.

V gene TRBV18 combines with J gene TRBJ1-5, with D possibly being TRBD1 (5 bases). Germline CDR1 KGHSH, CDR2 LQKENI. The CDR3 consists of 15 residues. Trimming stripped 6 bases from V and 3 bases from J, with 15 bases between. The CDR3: CASSPFQGNNQPQHF. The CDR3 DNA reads TGTGCCAGCTCCCCATTCCAGGGAAACAATCAGCCCCAGCATTTT.

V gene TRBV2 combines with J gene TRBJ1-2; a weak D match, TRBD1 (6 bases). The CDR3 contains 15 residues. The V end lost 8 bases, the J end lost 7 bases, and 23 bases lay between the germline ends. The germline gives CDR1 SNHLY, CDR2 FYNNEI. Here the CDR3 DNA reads TGTGCCAGCGCACAAACTTCGACAGGATCTATTGGCTACACCTTC. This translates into CASAQTSTGSIGYTF.